This T cell receptor beta chain appears in the sequencing data of a study of blood T cell repertoires in COVID-19. Turning to the study itself: PBMCs, B-cell-depleted T cells, or T cells provided the cDNA or gDNA that made up the material.

Data came from immunoSEQ multiplex PCR; TCRdb stores just in-frame clones and leaves some out. The repertoire includes under 200,000 clones, about 86% of them detected once, and 5.5% to 8.5% sits in the top ten. The CDR3 sequence is 15 residues long. Per germline, CDR1 SGDLS and CDR2 YYNGEE. Trimming took 4 bases from V and 9 from J; bases not matched to a gene: 10. Sequenced input: peripheral blood. The V call is TRBV9, the J call TRBJ2-4; TRBD1 agrees at 10 bases. This sequence originates from a woman aged 80 or over in a cohort sampled during active or convalescent COVID-19. The CDR3 DNA sequence: TGTGCCAGCAGCCCTCGACAGGGGGCAACTACCATTCAGTACTTC. Protein product: CASSPRQGATTIQYF.